Presented here are 16 T cell receptor beta chains from one specimen sequenced in a study of identical twins. One entry per CDR3 protein results from TCRdb running MiXCR on the 5' RACE reads. The sample lists 1.5 million to 2 million distinct CDR3 sequences; about 32% were seen once. Sequencing input: cord blood. The source is a newborn girl in good health.

This clonotype was found a few times. The genes are TRBV6-1 and TRBJ1-1; D is ambiguous. V was clipped by 10 bases and J by 1 base, with 22 bases between them. Germline V lookup: CDR1 MNHNS, CDR2 SASEGT. This CDR3 has 16 amino acids. CDR3: CAILRGIGEENTEAFF. For the CDR3, the DNA is TGTGCCATTCTAAGAGGGATCGGCGAGGAGAACACTGAAGCTTTCTTT.

As for this clonotype: Germline is not matched at one junction end, which may reflect a read error. CDR3 sequence: CASCQEGYRTSGRLFEYF. CDR3 nucleotide sequence: TGCGCCAGCTGCCAAGAAGGCTACAGGACGAGCGGGAGGCTCTTCGAGTATTTT. The genes are TRBV4-1 and TRBJ2-3, with 9 bases identical to TRBD2. The CDR3 contains 18 residues. Per germline, CDR1 MGHRA and CDR2 YSYEKL.

This clonotype has just a few counts. The chain combines TRBV3-1 with TRBJ2-1; D gene ambiguous. The CDR3 consists of 16 residues. Per germline, CDR1 LGHDT and CDR2 YNNKEL (reference sequence). V was pared by 3 bases and J by 0 bases, with 12 bases between. CDR3 region: CASSHWRTSSYNEQFF. The CDR3 DNA reads as TGTGCCAGCAGCCATTGGCGGACGAGCTCCTACAATGAGCAGTTCTTC.

The rearrangement joins TRBV29-1 to TRBJ1-4; TRBD1 aligns across 8 bases. CDR1 and CDR2 from the germline V gene are SQVTM and ANQGSEA. This CDR3 contains 13 residues. The DNA of the CDR3 is TGCGGTGCGTCAGGGGGCATGACAGAAAAACTGTTTTTT. Translating gives CGASGGMTEKLFF.

For the CDR3, the DNA is TGTGCCAGCAGCTTGGCCGGCAGGCTCCTTAACTATGGCTACACCTTC. It translates to CASSLAGRLLNYGYTF. This chain links TRBV5-6 with TRBJ1-2; no clear D gene. With 0 bases removed from V and 1 base from J, the gap between germline ends came to 13 bases. The CDR3 loop spans 16 amino acids. CDR1 and CDR2 from the germline V gene are SGHDT and YYEEEE.

The genes are TRBV15 and TRBJ1-2; no clear D gene. The germline gives CDR1 LNHNV, CDR2 YYDKDF (reference sequence). CDR3 length: 14 amino acids. The V end lost 5 bases, the J end lost 4 bases, and 14 bases lay between the germline ends. As DNA, the CDR3 is TGTGCCACCAGCGGAACCGGTAGTTTCTATGGCTACACCTTC. The encoded protein is CATSGTGSFYGYTF.

This clonotype was found a few times. The chain employs TRBV12-3 or TRBV12-4 and TRBJ1-5; TRBD1 aligns across 7 bases. The CDR3 totals 17 residues. V lost 3 bases and J lost 0; bases outside the gene matches: 8. Here the CDR3 DNA reads TGTGCCAGCAGTTTGAGGGACAGACTTTTTAGCAATCAGCCCCAGCATTTT. It encodes CASSLRDRLFSNQPQHF.

The chain links TRBV28 to TRBJ2-5; 8 bases map to TRBD1. Gene TRBJ2-4 matches the end of the DNA better, so the J call may be wrong. CDR1 is MDHEN and CDR2 is SYDVKM in the germline V gene. The CDR3 has 11 residues. CDR3 sequence: CASTGGNIQYF. CDR3 nucleotide sequence: TGTGCCAGCACAGGGGGCAACATTCAGTACTTC.

This rearrangement joins TRBV24-1 to TRBJ1-2; tentatively, D is TRBD1 (5 bases). The CDR3 is made up of 14 amino acids. CDR1 KGHDR and CDR2 SFDVKD come from the germline V gene. Trimming cost V 2 bases and J 1 base, with 7 bases left between them. The DNA for the CDR3 is TGTGCCACCAGTGATTGGACATTTAACTATGGCTACACCTTC. This encodes CATSDWTFNYGYTF.

This clonotype was counted between two and nine times. This sequence joins TRBV11-2 and TRBJ1-1; D might be TRBD1 (5 bases). Trimming took off 0 bases at V and 3 bases at J, with 11 bases between the two ends. Germline V gene sequence: CDR1 SGHAT, CDR2 FQNNGV. CDR3 size: 15 residues. Written as DNA, the CDR3 is TGTGCCAGCAGCTTAGATCCCACAGGCGACACTGAAGCTTTCTTT. It codes for CASSLDPTGDTEAFF.

The V gene is TRBV20-1, the J gene TRBJ2-3; 10 bases line up with TRBD2. From germline, CDR1 is DFQATT and CDR2 SNEGSKA (reference sequence). This CDR3 is 16 amino acids long. The junction had 7 bases not matched to a gene; V was cut back by 0 bases and J by 4 bases. The CDR3 is CSARDIPSGGPDTQYF. CDR3 in DNA: TGCAGTGCTAGAGATATACCTAGCGGGGGCCCAGATACGCAGTATTTT.

This chain uses TRBV7-2 with TRBJ2-7; 9 nucleotides line up with TRBD2. Germline-derived CDR1 and CDR2 are SGHTA and FQGNSA. The V and J ends lost 5 bases and 1 base, in that order; junction bases with no gene match: 15. The CDR3 contains 18 residues. The CDR3 region has the DNA TGTGCCAGCAGCCCAGTACTTGTGAAGCGGGGGGATTCCTACGAGCAGTACTTC. It is translated as CASSPVLVKRGDSYEQYF.

This clonotype was counted only a few times. The genes are TRBV6-1 and TRBJ2-7, with 8 bases matching TRBD1. There are 14 residues in the CDR3. The germline CDR1 and CDR2 sequences are MNHNS and SASEGT. After removal of 5 bases from V and 6 bases from J, the junction contained 9 bases not matched to a gene. Here the CDR3 DNA reads TGTGCCAGCAGTACCTGGACAGGGAGTCCCGAGCAGTACTTC. This codes for CASSTWTGSPEQYF.

The gene calls are TRBV5-1 and TRBJ1-4, with a weak D call TRBD1 (6 bases). This CDR3 spans 14 amino acids. Per germline, CDR1 SGHRS and CDR2 YFSETQ. Deletions cut 4 bases from V and 8 bases from J, with 15 bases between. As DNA, the CDR3 is TGCGCCAGCAGCCCAAGGGAACAGGGCGAAAAACTGTTTTTT. Translating it yields CASSPREQGEKLFF.

This clonotype turned up a few times. This sequence joins TRBV3-1 and TRBJ2-3, with D perhaps matching TRBD2 (6 bases). Trimming took 4 bases from V and 1 from J, leaving 12 bases between them. Per germline, CDR1 LGHDT and CDR2 YNNKEL (reference sequence). This CDR3 has 15 amino acids. CDR3 protein: CASSPPGLGTDTQYF. CDR3 in DNA: TGTGCCAGCAGCCCGCCGGGACTTGGCACAGATACGCAGTATTTT.

The chain combines TRBV27 with TRBJ1-1, with D maybe TRBD1 (6 bases). Trimming took off 5 bases at V and 1 base at J, with 20 bases between the two ends. This CDR3 is built from 17 residues. Germline CDR1 is MNHEY and CDR2 is SMNVEV (reference sequence). CDR3 protein: CASSPEGGPITNTEAFF. CDR3 coding DNA: TGTGCCAGCAGTCCCGAGGGGGGGCCCATAACGAACACTGAAGCTTTCTTT.